This record covers a single T cell receptor (beta chain). Its target is not known. This sample was taken from a study of shared clonotypes between healthy human individuals. About the study: Each donor's CD4 naive and CD4 memory cells filled three plates apiece, CD8 naive two, and CD8 memory one. General study points: Between several donors, naive CD4 clonotypes were shared at a level of around 5.2%. Compared with clonotypes that all four donors shared, non-shared clonotypes had lower generation probabilities.

The CDR3 has 18 amino acids. Per the germline V gene, CDR1 is SGHTA and CDR2 is FQGNSA. V dropped 5 bases and J dropped 6; count of bases not matched to a gene: 12. Profiling relied on immunoSEQ multiplex PCR, and the TCRdb table lists in-frame clones only, not all of them. The data show roughly 700,000 clones, about 90% seen once. This TCR was recovered from a man aged 18 to 29 in good health. Some clones in this sample may be carry-over from other donors' samples. The J gene is TRBJ2-3, the V gene TRBV7-2; TRBD2 matches 15 bases. Sequenced: memory CD8+ T cells from PBMCs. As to subset: CD45RO+ cells pooled with CCR7-negative TemRA cells. The CDR3 here is CASSAGLAGGVMGDTQYF. The CDR3 region has the DNA TGTGCCAGCAGCGCAGGACTAGCGGGAGGGGTAATGGGGGATACGCAGTATTTT.